This T cell receptor beta chain appears in the sequencing data of a study of T cells expressing NK-cell markers. The CDR3 consists of 11 residues. TCRdb reprocessed the 5' RACE reads and reports one entry per CDR3 protein, with no DNA. The listing contains fewer than 550,000 distinct CDR3 sequences. The chain links TRBV12-3 or TRBV12-4 to TRBJ2-1. Specimen: blood T cells: a sorted CD56 or NKG2C T cell subset, CD4+ or CD8+ T cells, or bulk PBMC T cells (not recorded which). The clonotype was recovered from a woman aged 45-65 years in good health. The CDR3 is CAIISWGEQFF.